The subject of this entry is one T cell receptor beta chain. There is no known antigen for this receptor. No much larger clonotype is one base removed from it; base qualities were not supplied. The cysteine opens and the phenylalanine closes a CDR3 of 12 amino acids. Of all the DNA, just the CDR3 is kept, 36 bases in frame from base 1. Trimming takes 9 bases from V and 2 bases from J, and the germline ends sit 7 bases apart. From a lookup of the germline V gene, CDR1 and CDR2 are KGHDR and SFDVKD. TCRbeta CDR3 regions were amplified from genomic DNA by means of the immunoSEQ Assay, a bias-controlled multiplex PCR. Concerning the study's data processing: Nucleated cell counts per sample were estimated from amplification of reference gene primers within the assay. To quantify the absolute abundance of each unique TCRbeta CDR3 rearrangement, sequence reads were collapsed and filtered. For each sample, productive Simpson clonality was calculated by taking the square root of Simpson's diversity index across productive rearrangements. TCRdb obtained this table from immuneACCESS and retained in-frame rearrangements with V and J assigned. These tables miss some clones; where compared with another copy, unresolved V genes account for less than half of the shortfall, and the remainder is unexplained. V, J and clone size were drawn from that table, and D and trimming were deduced from the DNA. The sample table holds about 80,000 clones, of which around 82% were seen once. The ten largest account for 20% to 25% of the sample.

Collaborating institutions collected whole blood in K2EDTA tubes following their own protocols. For TCRbeta analysis, collaborator samples were shipped as frozen whole blood, as isolated PBMCs, or as DNA extracted from either sample type. This sample was taken from a study of blood T cell repertoires in COVID-19 (TCRdb year 2020). Describing the broader study: Samples from collaborators originated in the United States, Italy and Spain and spanned both the acute and convalescent phases of COVID-19. The material from the prospective study consisted of cDNA or gDNA derived from T cells, B-cell-depleted T cells, or PBMCs. Subjects who had been exposed to COVID-19, were actively infected with it, or had recovered from it provided the deeply sampled blood TCRbeta repertoires that made up the dataset. A freely available public database, intended as a resource for researchers studying the immune response to SARS-CoV-2, is where the repertoires were released. Samples were obtained from the ongoing ImmuneRACE study (first 160 participants) and from 1,254 subjects provided by 6 global collaborators. The sample metadata nearly always contained a de-identified subject ID, COVID-19 status, age in years and sex. Where HLA class I and class II types were available, the types were taken from metadata supplied by the sample provider, not from assay-based typing. Overall results and qualifications from the work: The quantity of clinical and demographic metadata differed by source and by participant and was supplied without curation.

Sequenced: peripheral blood. The receptor's source is a human donor in a cohort sampled during active COVID-19. The rearranged segments are TRBV24-1 and TRBJ1-5; TRBD1 is a possible D gene, resting on 5 matching bases. The CDR3 region reads CATGGGNQPQHF. The DNA sequence follows: TGTGCCACCGGGGGGGGCAATCAGCCCCAGCATTTT.